The source of this T cell receptor (beta chain) is a study of blood T cell repertoires in COVID-19. The repertoire was sequenced with immunoSEQ multiplex PCR; TCRdb's copy has only in-frame clones and lacks some. The sample has over 250,000 clones; about 90% are singletons. This CDR3 is built from 15 residues. Germline loops: CDR1 SEHNR, CDR2 FQNEAQ (reference sequence). Germline trimming cut 2 bases from V and 2 bases from J; bases unmatched to any gene: 5. In this sample, this clone turned up once. The study assigned cohorts using participant-reported clinical history. The origin of this receptor is a woman aged 60-75 years who had recovered from COVID-19. The chain joins TRBV7-9 to TRBJ1-2, with 7 bases that match TRBD1. Sequencing was done on a sample of PBMCs or T cells enriched from blood (not recorded which). The CDR3 nucleotides read TGTGCCAGCAGCTTAATGCGACAGGGAAACTATGGCTACACCTTC. Protein sequence: CASSLMRQGNYGYTF.